Listed below are T cell receptor beta chains from one sample, sequenced in a study of blood T cell repertoires in COVID-19. Profiling relied on immunoSEQ multiplex PCR, and the TCRdb table lists in-frame clones only, not all of them. The sample yields 130,000 or so clones, more than 65% seen once. Specimen: peripheral blood. The source of these receptors is a human donor in a cohort sampled during active COVID-19. Each CDR3 is given with its conserved first and last residue. The D gene is left open where the match is weak. Clone size is given for some rows only: seen once, a few or many times, or a class if the clone is expanded.

v_gene: TRBV20-1
j_gene: TRBJ2-2
d_gene: .
abundance: .
CDR3nt: TGCAGTTTTAGCTACACCGGGGAGCTGTTTTTT
CDR3aa: CSFSYTGELFF

v_gene: TRBV15
j_gene: TRBJ1-2
d_gene: .
abundance: .
CDR3nt: TGTGCCACCAGCAGGGTCGGCGGGGGAACCTATGGCTACACCTTC
CDR3aa: CATSRVGGGTYGYTF

v_gene: TRBV7-8
j_gene: TRBJ1-5
d_gene: .
abundance: .
CDR3nt: TGTGCCAGCAGGCGTAGCAGGGATAGCAATCAGCCCCAGCATTTT
CDR3aa: CASRRSRDSNQPQHF

v_gene: TRBV7-3
j_gene: TRBJ1-2
d_gene: TRBD1
abundance: .
CDR3nt: TGTGCCAGCAGCTTAAGACGGACAGGGGATGGCTACACCTTC
CDR3aa: CASSLRRTGDGYTF

v_gene: TRBV20-1
j_gene: TRBJ1-1
d_gene: .
abundance: .
CDR3nt: TGCAGTGCCACCTGGAGTGCTGAAGCTTTCTTT
CDR3aa: CSATWSAEAFF

v_gene: TRBV6-6
j_gene: TRBJ1-6
d_gene: .
abundance: .
CDR3nt: TGTGCCAGTAGAATCTCCTATAATTCACCCCTCCACTTT
CDR3aa: CASRISYNSPLHF

v_gene: TRBV7-6
j_gene: TRBJ2-7
d_gene: TRBD1
abundance: few
CDR3nt: TGTGCCAGCAGCAGCCCGGGACAGGGATCCTACGAGCAGTACTTC
CDR3aa: CASSSPGQGSYEQYF

v_gene: TRBV28
j_gene: TRBJ1-1
d_gene: .
abundance: .
CDR3nt: TGTGCCAGCAGTTTAGGACAGCCTACTGAAGCTTTCTTT
CDR3aa: CASSLGQPTEAFF

v_gene: TRBV24-1
j_gene: TRBJ2-7
d_gene: TRBD2
abundance: .
CDR3nt: TGTGCCACCAGTGAGGGGGGGAGCTCCTACGAGCAGTACTTC
CDR3aa: CATSEGGSSYEQYF

v_gene: TRBV29-1
j_gene: TRBJ2-7
d_gene: TRBD2
abundance: .
CDR3nt: TGCAGCGCAGAAGAGGTTGCGACTAGCGGATCCTACGAGCAGTACTTC
CDR3aa: CSAEEVATSGSYEQYF

v_gene: TRBV3-1/TRBV3-2
j_gene: TRBJ1-1
d_gene: .
abundance: .
CDR3nt: TGTGCCAGCAGCCAAGAGGGCCGGGCTTTCTTT
CDR3aa: CASSQEGRAFF

v_gene: TRBV11-2
j_gene: TRBJ2-1
d_gene: TRBD2
abundance: .
CDR3nt: TGTGCCAGCAGACCCAGCGGGGGGGCCAATGAGCAGTTCTTC
CDR3aa: CASRPSGGANEQFF

v_gene: TRBV6-6
j_gene: TRBJ1-2
d_gene: .
abundance: .
CDR3nt: TGTGCCAGCAGAGACAGACCCTATGGCTACACCTTC
CDR3aa: CASRDRPYGYTF

v_gene: TRBV21-1
j_gene: TRBJ2-5
d_gene: .
abundance: .
CDR3nt: TGTGCCAGCAGCAAAGGTGTCACTAGCGGAAGAAATCAAGAGACCCAGTACTTC
CDR3aa: CASSKGVTSGRNQETQYF

v_gene: TRBV12-5
j_gene: TRBJ2-2
d_gene: TRBD2
abundance: .
CDR3nt: TGTGCTAGTGGTTTGGGGACTAGCGGGAGGAACACCGGGGAGCTGTTTTTT
CDR3aa: CASGLGTSGRNTGELFF

v_gene: TRBV6-5
j_gene: TRBJ2-6
d_gene: TRBD1
abundance: .
CDR3nt: TGTGCCAGGGACAGGTTAATGGCTGGGGCCAACGTCCTGACTTTC
CDR3aa: CARDRLMAGANVLTF

v_gene: TRBV5-6
j_gene: TRBJ2-3
d_gene: .
abundance: .
CDR3nt: TGTGCCAGCAGATTTCGCAGCGGACCCACAGATACGCAGTATTTT
CDR3aa: CASRFRSGPTDTQYF

v_gene: TRBV5-1
j_gene: TRBJ2-2
d_gene: TRBD1
abundance: .
CDR3nt: TGCGCCAGCAGATCTGGGACAGCCGAGACCGGGGAGCTGTTTTTT
CDR3aa: CASRSGTAETGELFF

v_gene: TRBV7-9
j_gene: TRBJ1-3
d_gene: TRBD1
abundance: few
CDR3nt: TGTGCCAGCGGACAGGGGACGTCTGGAAACACCATATATTTT
CDR3aa: CASGQGTSGNTIYF

v_gene: TRBV4-2
j_gene: TRBJ2-2
d_gene: .
abundance: few
CDR3nt: TGTGCCAGCGGAGGACCCGGGGAGCTGTTTTTT
CDR3aa: CASGGPGELFF

v_gene: TRBV9
j_gene: TRBJ2-1
d_gene: TRBD1
abundance: few
CDR3nt: TGTGCCAGCAGCTCGTTACCGGGACAGAGGTTCTACAATGAGCAGTTCTTC
CDR3aa: CASSSLPGQRFYNEQFF

v_gene: TRBV9
j_gene: TRBJ2-3
d_gene: .
abundance: .
CDR3nt: TGTGCCAGCAGCGTAGGGCTCGAACGCACAGATACGCAGTATTTT
CDR3aa: CASSVGLERTDTQYF

v_gene: TRBV19
j_gene: TRBJ2-5
d_gene: TRBD1
abundance: once
CDR3nt: TGTGCCAGTAGTCCGACGGGACAGCGTAATATCCAAGAGACCCAGTACTTC
CDR3aa: CASSPTGQRNIQETQYF

v_gene: TRBV6-1
j_gene: TRBJ2-3
d_gene: .
abundance: .
CDR3nt: TGTGCCAGCAGTGAAGACCGGGGTACGCAGTATTTT
CDR3aa: CASSEDRGTQYF

v_gene: TRBV30
j_gene: TRBJ2-7
d_gene: .
abundance: .
CDR3nt: TGTGCCTGGACTGGGACTCCCGGGGCATACGAGCAGTACTTC
CDR3aa: CAWTGTPGAYEQYF

v_gene: TRBV19
j_gene: TRBJ2-1
d_gene: .
abundance: .
CDR3nt: TGTGCCAGTAGTGGGGCAGCATTCCCCAATGAGCAGTTCTTC
CDR3aa: CASSGAAFPNEQFF

v_gene: TRBV27
j_gene: TRBJ2-2
d_gene: .
abundance: once
CDR3nt: TGTGCCAGCCTACCTGACAGGAACACCGGGGAGCTGTTTTTT
CDR3aa: CASLPDRNTGELFF